The clone carrying this T cell receptor beta chain was seen only a few times. Its target is unknown. Second doses that came at about 4 or about 12 weeks were put together. The protocol was immunoSEQ multiplex PCR, while the TCRdb copy is restricted to in-frame clones and leaves out a portion. The repertoire includes tens of thousands of clones, 92% of them detected once, and roughly 3% sits in the top ten. The record originates from a study of T cell responses to AZD1222 COVID-19 vaccine. CDR1 is SGHNT, CDR2 YENEEA, per germline. The V segment lost 5 bases and the J segment 7 bases; nucleotides outside the gene matches: 7. The length of the CDR3 is 14 residues. Study-wide results and caveats: The study identified only 6 or 7 AZD1222 recipients as seropositive at baseline. The study reported that nearly half of spike-specific TCRs target unmutated variant regions.

The sequencing here drew on peripheral blood, taken 28 days after the second AZD1222 dose. The V call is TRBV11-3, the J call TRBJ2-1; TRBD1 matches 8 bases. The receptor was isolated from an adult who received the AZD1222 COVID-19 vaccine. CDR3 DNA sequence: TGTGCCAGCAGCGCCCCCCACAGGGGGAATGAGCAGTTCTTC. Its protein product is CASSAPHRGNEQFF.